This T cell receptor beta chain was recorded in a study of cytomegalovirus exposure and HLA in healthy donors. Across the whole study: According to later analysis, the same platform produced the approximately 120 validation and about 630 first-cohort repertoires. Overall study results and limits: Cytomegalovirus-associated status was assigned to roughly 160 TCR beta chains.

In regard to this clone: The antigen is not known.

Here immunoSEQ multiplex PCR was the method, and the copy in TCRdb shows in-frame clones only, minus some. The repertoire holds roughly 260,000 clones, with 90% as singletons. CDR3 length: 15 residues. Germline-derived CDR1 and CDR2 are SGHRS and YFSETQ. V lost 4 bases and J lost 4; bases outside the gene matches: 10. The sequencing sample was made of PBMCs. The chain has TRBV5-1 and TRBJ1-1, with TRBD1 matching 7 bases. This sequence was found in a woman younger than 35 in good health and CMV-seronegative. CDR3 in amino acids: CASSRRQGGGTEAFF. Written as DNA, the CDR3 is TGCGCCAGCAGCAGAAGACAGGGAGGTGGCACTGAAGCTTTCTTT.